This section outlines one T cell receptor beta chain sequence together with its context. Antigen: not known. RNA transcripts gave rise to amplified TCR beta CDR3 regions. Primed by the HTBI set, a first-round RT-PCR was run on the TCR CDR3. TCRdb recomputed calls from the multiplex PCR reads with MiXCR, one row per CDR3 protein. The top ten hold about a sixth of the sample, which has fewer than 600,000 distinct CDR3 sequences, around 15% seen once. Germline V gives CDR1 GTSNPN, CDR2 SVGIG (reference sequence). CDR3 length: 16 amino acids. V was shortened by 2 bases and J by 1 base, with 17 bases between the two germline ends. About 10 ml fresh peripheral blood yielded the PBMCs. This sample stems from a study of T cells in Graves' hyperthyroidism and ophthalmopathy. Whole-study results and caveats: The majority of expanded thyroid clonotypes above 0.001 also appeared in blood.

The J gene is TRBJ1-1, the V gene TRBV30; unclear D gene. Sequencing was done on a sample of blood. The sequence was collected from a woman aged 18-30 years with Graves' hyperthyroidism. DNA for the CDR3: TGTGCCTGGAGTCCCAGCGCCTCGTGGCCGAACACTGAAGCTTTCTTT. This gives the protein CAWSPSASWPNTEAFF.